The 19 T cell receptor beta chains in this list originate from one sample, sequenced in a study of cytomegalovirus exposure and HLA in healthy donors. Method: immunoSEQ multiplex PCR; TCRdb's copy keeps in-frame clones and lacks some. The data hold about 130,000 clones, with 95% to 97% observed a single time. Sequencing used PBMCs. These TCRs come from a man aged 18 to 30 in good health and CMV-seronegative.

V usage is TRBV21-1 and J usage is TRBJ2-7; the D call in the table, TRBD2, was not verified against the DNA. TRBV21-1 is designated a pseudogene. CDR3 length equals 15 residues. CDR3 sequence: CASSKTPWRVGEQYF. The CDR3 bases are TGTGCCAGCAGCAAAACCCCTTGGAGGGTTGGCGAGCAGTACTTC.

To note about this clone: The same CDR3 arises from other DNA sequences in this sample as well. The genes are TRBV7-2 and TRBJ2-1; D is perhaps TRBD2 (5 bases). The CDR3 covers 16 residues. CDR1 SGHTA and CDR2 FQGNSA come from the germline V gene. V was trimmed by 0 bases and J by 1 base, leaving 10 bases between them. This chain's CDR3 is CASSLASGGSYNEQFF. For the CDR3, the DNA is TGTGCCAGCAGCTTAGCAAGCGGAGGTTCCTACAATGAGCAGTTCTTC.

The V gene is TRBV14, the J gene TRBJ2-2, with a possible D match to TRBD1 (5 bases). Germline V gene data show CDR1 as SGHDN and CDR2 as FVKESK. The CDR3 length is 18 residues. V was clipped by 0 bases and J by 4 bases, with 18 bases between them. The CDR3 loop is CASSQESYYRTFTGELFF. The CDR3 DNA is TGTGCCAGCAGCCAAGAGTCCTACTACAGGACCTTCACCGGGGAGCTGTTTTTT. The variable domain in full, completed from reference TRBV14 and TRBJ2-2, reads EAGVTQFPSHSVIEKGQTVTLRCDPISGHDNLYWYRRVMGKEIKFLLHFVKESKQDESGMPNNRFLAERTGGTYSTLKVQPAELEDSGVYFCASSQESYYRTFTGELFFGEGSRLTVL.

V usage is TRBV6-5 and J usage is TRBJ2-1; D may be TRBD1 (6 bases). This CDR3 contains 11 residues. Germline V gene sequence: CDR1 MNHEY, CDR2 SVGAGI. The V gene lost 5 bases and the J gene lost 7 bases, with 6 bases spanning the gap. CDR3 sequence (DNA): TGTGCCAGCAGTGGACAGAATGAGCAGTTCTTC. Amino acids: CASSGQNEQFF.

CDR3 nucleotides: TGTGCCAGCAGTTCAGGGTCGTCACTCTACAATGAGCAGTTCTTC. It translates to CASSSGSSLYNEQFF. This chain connects TRBV28 to TRBJ2-1; possible D gene TRBD1, 5 bases. The CDR3 contains 15 residues. The germline V gene encodes CDR1 MDHEN and CDR2 SYDVKM. Trimming shortened V by 4 bases and J by 3 bases, and 13 bases separated the two germline ends.

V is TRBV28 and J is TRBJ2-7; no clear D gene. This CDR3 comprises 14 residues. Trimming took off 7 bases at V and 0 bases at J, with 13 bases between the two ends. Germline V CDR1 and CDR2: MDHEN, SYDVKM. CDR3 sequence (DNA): TGTGCCAGCAACGAAATCACGAGCTCCTACGAGCAGTACTTC. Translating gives CASNEITSSYEQYF.

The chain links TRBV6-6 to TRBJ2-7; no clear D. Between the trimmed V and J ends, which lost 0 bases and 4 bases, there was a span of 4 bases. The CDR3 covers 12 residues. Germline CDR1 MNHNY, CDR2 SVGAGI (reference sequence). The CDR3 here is CASSYSPYEQYF. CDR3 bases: TGTGCCAGCAGTTACTCCCCGTACGAGCAGTACTTC.

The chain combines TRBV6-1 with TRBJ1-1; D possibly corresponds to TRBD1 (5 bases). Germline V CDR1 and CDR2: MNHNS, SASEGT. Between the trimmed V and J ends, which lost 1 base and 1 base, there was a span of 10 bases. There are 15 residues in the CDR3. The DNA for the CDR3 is TGTGCCAGCAGTGAAGGCAGGGTGGGGAACACTGAAGCTTTCTTT. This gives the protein CASSEGRVGNTEAFF.

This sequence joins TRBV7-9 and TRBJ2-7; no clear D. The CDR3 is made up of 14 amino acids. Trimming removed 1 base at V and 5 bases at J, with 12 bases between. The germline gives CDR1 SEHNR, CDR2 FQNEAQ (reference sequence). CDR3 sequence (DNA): TGTGCCAGCAGCTTAGGAGCCGGGTCCGACGAGCAGTACTTC. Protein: CASSLGAGSDEQYF.

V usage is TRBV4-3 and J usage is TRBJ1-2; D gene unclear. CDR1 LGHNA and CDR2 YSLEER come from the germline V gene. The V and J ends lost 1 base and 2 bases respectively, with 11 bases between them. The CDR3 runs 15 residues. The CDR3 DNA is TGCGCCAGCAGCCAAGTCCGATCAGGAAACTATGGCTACACCTTC. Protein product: CASSQVRSGNYGYTF.

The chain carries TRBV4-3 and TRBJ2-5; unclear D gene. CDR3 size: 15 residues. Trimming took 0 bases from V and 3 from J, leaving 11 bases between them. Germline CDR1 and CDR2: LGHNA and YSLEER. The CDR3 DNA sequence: TGCGCCAGCAGCCAAGATTTCATGAGCGAAGAGACCCAGTACTTC. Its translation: CASSQDFMSEETQYF.

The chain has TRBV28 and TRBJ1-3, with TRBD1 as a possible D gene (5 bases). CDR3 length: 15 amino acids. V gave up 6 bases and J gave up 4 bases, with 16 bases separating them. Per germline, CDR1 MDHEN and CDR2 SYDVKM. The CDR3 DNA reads TGTGCCAGCAGCCGATCAGCGGGGGACGGAAACACCATATATTTT. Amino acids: CASSRSAGDGNTIYF.

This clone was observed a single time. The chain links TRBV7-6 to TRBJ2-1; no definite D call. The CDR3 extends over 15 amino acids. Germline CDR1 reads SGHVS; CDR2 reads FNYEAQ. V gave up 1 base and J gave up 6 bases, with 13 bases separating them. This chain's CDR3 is CASSLGTVGLNEQFF. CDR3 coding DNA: TGTGCCAGCAGCTTAGGAACGGTTGGGCTCAATGAGCAGTTCTTC.

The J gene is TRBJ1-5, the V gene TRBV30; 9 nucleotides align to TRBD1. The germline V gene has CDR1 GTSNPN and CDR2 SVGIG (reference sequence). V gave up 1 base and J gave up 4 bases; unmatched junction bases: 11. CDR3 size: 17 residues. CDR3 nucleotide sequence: TGTGCCTGGAGTGGGGGGGAGGACAGGGGTTGGAATCAGCCCCAGCATTTT. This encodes CAWSGGEDRGWNQPQHF.

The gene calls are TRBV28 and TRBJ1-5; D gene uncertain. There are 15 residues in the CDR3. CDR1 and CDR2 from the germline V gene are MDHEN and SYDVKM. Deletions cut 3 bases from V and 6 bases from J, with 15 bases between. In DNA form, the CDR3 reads TGTGCCAGCAGTTTTCCGGGTTCGCTGGGTCAGCCCCAGCATTTT. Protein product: CASSFPGSLGQPQHF. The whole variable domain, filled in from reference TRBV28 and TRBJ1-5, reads DVKVTQSSRYLVKRTGEKVFLECVQDMDHENMFWYRQDPGLGLRLIYFSYDVKMKEKGDIPEGYSVSREKKERFSLILESASTNQTSMYLCASSFPGSLGQPQHFGDGTRLSIL.

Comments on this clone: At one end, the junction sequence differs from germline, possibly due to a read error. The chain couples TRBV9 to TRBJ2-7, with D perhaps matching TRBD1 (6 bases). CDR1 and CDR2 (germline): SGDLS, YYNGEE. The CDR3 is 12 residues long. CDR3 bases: TGTGCCAGCAGCCCCTCTGGGGGCTCTTTTTTCTTC. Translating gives CASSPSGGSFFF.

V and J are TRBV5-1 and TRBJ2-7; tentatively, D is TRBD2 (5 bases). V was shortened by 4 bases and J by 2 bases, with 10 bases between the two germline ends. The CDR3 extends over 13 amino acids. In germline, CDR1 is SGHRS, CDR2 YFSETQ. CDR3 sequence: CASSPPGAYEQYF. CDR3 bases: TGCGCCAGCAGCCCTCCCGGGGCCTACGAGCAGTACTTC.

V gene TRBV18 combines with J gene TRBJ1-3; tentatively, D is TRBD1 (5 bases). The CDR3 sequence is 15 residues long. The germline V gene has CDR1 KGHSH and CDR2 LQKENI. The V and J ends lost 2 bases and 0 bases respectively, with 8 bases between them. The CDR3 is CASSPGAGSGNTIYF. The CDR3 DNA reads TGTGCCAGCTCACCAGGGGCAGGCTCTGGAAACACCATATATTTT.

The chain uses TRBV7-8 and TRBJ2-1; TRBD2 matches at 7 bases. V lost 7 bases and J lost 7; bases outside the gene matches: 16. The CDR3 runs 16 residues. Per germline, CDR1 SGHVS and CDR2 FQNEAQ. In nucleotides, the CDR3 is TGTGCCAGCACCCTTCGGAGGGGAGGGCCAGGGAATGAGCAGTTCTTC. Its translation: CASTLRRGGPGNEQFF.